These 20 T cell receptor beta chains were all obtained from the same sample, sequenced in a study of identical twins (dated by TCRdb to the mid-2010s). Libraries came from 5' RACE. TCRdb lists the instrument as Illumina HiSeq 2000. The public reads were reanalyzed by TCRdb: fastp trimming at Q25, MiXCR alignment, in-frame beta chains only. Each entry is one CDR3 protein sequence, shown with its most common DNA and genes. In all, the sample holds 690,000 or so distinct CDR3 sequences, and around 8.3% of those were seen once. The top ten clonotypes cover around 0.98% of the sample. This sample was also put to use in a study of yellow fever vaccine responses in identical twins.

Sequencing was done on a sample of PBMCs. The source of these receptors is a woman aged 18-29 years in good health.

This clonotype was counted at least ten times. The chain links TRBV6-1 to TRBJ2-7; 7 bases map to TRBD2. The CDR3 spans 15 residues. Germline V gene sequence: CDR1 MNHNS, CDR2 SASEGT. J lost 5 bases, V lost 5 bases, and 12 bases had no gene match. The CDR3 nucleotides read TGTGCCAGCAGTCCCAGGGCGGGAGTAGGGAACGAGCAGTACTTC. Its protein is CASSPRAGVGNEQYF.

This clonotype was seen only a few times. The rearrangement joins TRBV29-1 to TRBJ1-2; D is perhaps TRBD1 (6 bases). V was clipped by 7 bases and J by 4 bases, with 19 bases between them. The CDR3 covers 14 residues. Germline-derived CDR1 and CDR2 are SQVTM and ANQGSEA. Here the CDR3 reads CSAGDTMLSYGYTF. The CDR3 DNA is TGCAGCGCCGGGGACACGATGCTCTCCTATGGCTACACCTTC.

This clonotype was counted between two and nine times. For the CDR3, the DNA is TGTGCCAGCAGCAACGGGACAGGTCTCTCCTACGAGCAGTACTTC. Translated, it gives CASSNGTGLSYEQYF. The chain links TRBV7-9 to TRBJ2-7, with TRBD1 identical over 8 bases. Germline lookup yields CDR1 SEHNR and CDR2 FQNEAQ (reference sequence). Trimming removed 5 bases from V and 0 bases from J; junction bases left unmatched: 6. This CDR3 spans 15 amino acids.

The chain links TRBV11-2 to TRBJ2-3; 12 bases are a match to TRBD2. V trimming: 2 bases; J trimming: 2 bases; junction bases outside the gene matches: 5. The germline gives CDR1 SGHAT, CDR2 FQNNGV. The CDR3 length is 17 residues. The CDR3 loop is CASSLLLAGGYTDTQYF. In nucleotides, the CDR3 is TGTGCCAGCAGCTTACTACTAGCGGGGGGATACACAGATACGCAGTATTTT. Full variable domain (rest looked up from reference TRBV11-2 and TRBJ2-3): EAGVAQSPRYKIIEKRQSVAFWCNPISGHATLYWYQQILGQGPKLLIQFQNNGVVDDSQLPKDRFSAERLKGVDSTLKIQPAKLEDSAVYLCASSLLLAGGYTDTQYFGPGTRLTVL.

Only a few counts were recorded for this clonotype. The chain uses TRBV5-6 and TRBJ2-7; no reliable D call. There are 13 residues in the CDR3. Per germline, CDR1 SGHDT and CDR2 YYEEEE. The V end lost 2 bases, the J end lost 7 bases, and 13 bases lay between the germline ends. CDR3 in amino acids: CASSFGRPGEQYF. The CDR3 DNA reads TGTGCCAGCAGCTTTGGACGGCCCGGGGAGCAGTACTTC.

This clonotype was counted many times. CDR3 amino acids: CASSEWAGGEVRLAERYEQYF. CDR3 nucleotide sequence: TGTGCCAGCAGTGAATGGGCAGGGGGCGAAGTCCGACTAGCGGAGCGCTACGAGCAGTACTTC. V gene TRBV25-1 combines with J gene TRBJ2-7, with a tentative D call TRBD2 (9 bases). V was cut by 1 base and J by 3 bases, with 31 bases left in between. The CDR3 has 21 amino acids. Germline loops: CDR1 MGHDK, CDR2 SYGVNS.

A word on this clonotype: Germline and junction disagree at one end, which may indicate a read error. The chain combines TRBV29-1 with TRBJ2-7; D is unclear. The CDR3 length is 10 residues. Germline loops: CDR1 SQVTM, CDR2 ANQGSEA. The CDR3 DNA follows: TGCAGCGTTCAAGATTACGAGCAGTACTTC. Amino acids: CSVQDYEQYF.

The chain uses TRBV7-8 and TRBJ1-1, with D possibly TRBD1 on 6 matching bases. The germline V gene has CDR1 SGHVS and CDR2 FQNEAQ. Deletions cut 5 bases from V and 4 bases from J, with 17 bases between. This CDR3 is 15 amino acids long. The CDR3 bases are TGTGCCAGCAGCCCGGGTGGGGGCGATGGCACTGAAGCTTTCTTT. It translates to CASSPGGGDGTEAFF.

The chain recombines TRBV20-1 with TRBJ2-1; perhaps TRBD1 as D (6 bases). Germline assignment: CDR1 DFQATT and CDR2 SNEGSKA (reference sequence). The CDR3 consists of 17 residues. The V gene lost 0 bases and the J gene lost 3 bases, with 18 bases spanning the gap. CDR3 residues: CSARDLRMDRGYNEQFF. The CDR3 bases are TGCAGTGCTAGAGATCTCCGAATGGACAGAGGCTACAATGAGCAGTTCTTC.

This clonotype was recorded a few times. The CDR3 reads CASSLVPIIATNEKLFF. The DNA of the CDR3 is TGCGCCAGCAGCTTGGTACCGATTATTGCAACTAATGAAAAACTGTTTTTT. The gene calls are TRBV5-1 and TRBJ1-4; D is unclear. Germline V gene data show CDR1 as SGHRS and CDR2 as YFSETQ. The CDR3 has 17 residues. Trimming left V 0 bases short and J 0 bases short, with 12 bases between.

This clonotype has only a few counts. The chain couples TRBV15 to TRBJ2-5; 7 bases agree with TRBD2. There are 15 residues in the CDR3. V dropped 4 bases and J dropped 5; count of bases not matched to a gene: 10. From germline, CDR1 is LNHNV and CDR2 YYDKDF (reference sequence). CDR3 sequence reads: CATSTVGGEVETQYF. Written as DNA, the CDR3 is TGTGCCACCAGCACCGTTGGGGGGGAGGTGGAGACCCAGTACTTC.

This clonotype was counted between two and nine times. The rearrangement joins TRBV28 to TRBJ1-5; D might be TRBD1 (5 bases). This CDR3 region has 14 residues. Per the germline V gene, CDR1 is MDHEN and CDR2 is SYDVKM. Trimming took off 5 bases at V and 7 bases at J, with 15 bases between the two ends. The CDR3 nucleotides are TGTGCCAGCAGTGTAAGGGGTAGCGGGCAGCCCCAGCATTTT. Its translation: CASSVRGSGQPQHF.

The table lists this clonotype with a few counts. The V gene is TRBV7-2, the J gene TRBJ2-1, with D possibly matching TRBD1 (6 bases). Germline CDR1 SGHTA, CDR2 FQGNSA. Between the trimmed V and J ends, which lost 7 bases and 9 bases, there was a span of 22 bases. The CDR3 totals 15 residues. CDR3 DNA: TGTGCCAGCAAACTCACGCCAGGGGCAGGCGGTGAGCAGTTCTTC. It translates to CASKLTPGAGGEQFF.

In this sample, this clonotype turned up a few times. The J gene is TRBJ2-2, the V gene TRBV7-8; 16 bases line up with TRBD2. V shed 5 bases, J shed 1 base, and the junction held 4 bases outside the gene matches. The CDR3 runs to 18 residues. Germline lookup yields CDR1 SGHVS and CDR2 FQNEAQ. CDR3: CASSQGLAGGRNTGELFF. The CDR3 DNA reads TGTGCCAGCAGCCAGGGACTAGCGGGGGGGCGGAACACCGGGGAGCTGTTTTTT.

This chain connects TRBV20-1 to TRBJ2-7; 9 positions match TRBD2. Germline V lookup: CDR1 DFQATT, CDR2 SNEGSKA (reference sequence). The CDR3 runs to 14 residues. V lost 3 bases, J lost 8 bases, and 11 bases stayed unmatched. The CDR3 reads CSARGTGTSSKQYF. CDR3 in DNA: TGCAGTGCTAGGGGCACCGGGACTAGCAGCAAGCAGTACTTC.

The V call is TRBV28, the J call TRBJ2-7; TRBD1 aligns across 7 bases. The junction had 6 bases not matched to a gene; V was cut back by 4 bases and J by 3 bases. From germline, CDR1 is MDHEN and CDR2 SYDVKM. This CDR3 region has 14 residues. The CDR3 region is CASSSGQNNYEQYF. CDR3 sequence (DNA): TGTGCCAGCAGTTCGGGACAGAACAACTACGAGCAGTACTTC. The full variable domain, in which reference TRBV28 and TRBJ2-7 provide the parts outside the CDR3, is DVKVTQSSRYLVKRTGEKVFLECVQDMDHENMFWYRQDPGLGLRLIYFSYDVKMKEKGDIPEGYSVSREKKERFSLILESASTNQTSMYLCASSSGQNNYEQYFGPGTRLTVT.

This clonotype was found a few times. This chain connects TRBV15 to TRBJ2-7; 8 bases line up with TRBD1. CDR1 is LNHNV and CDR2 is YYDKDF in the germline V gene (reference sequence). The CDR3 extends over 21 amino acids. Germline trimming cut 0 bases from V and 2 bases from J; bases unmatched to any gene: 21. CDR3 region: CATSRERFGQGDEGSPYEQYF. As DNA, the CDR3 is TGTGCCACCAGCAGAGAAAGATTTGGACAGGGTGACGAGGGTAGCCCCTACGAGCAGTACTTC.

This sequence joins TRBV24-1 and TRBJ2-1; D ambiguous. V was trimmed by 0 bases and J by 3 bases, leaving 5 bases between them. The CDR3 extends over 14 amino acids. Germline values: CDR1 KGHDR, CDR2 SFDVKD. This CDR3 is CATSDLTDYNEQFF. CDR3 nucleotide sequence: TGTGCCACCAGTGATTTGACGGACTACAATGAGCAGTTCTTC.

The CDR3 protein is CASSPTSLYEQYF. CDR3 DNA: TGTGCCAGCAGTCCTACTAGTCTCTACGAGCAGTACTTC. The J gene is TRBJ2-7, the V gene TRBV12-3 or TRBV12-4; maybe TRBD2 (5 bases). This CDR3 is 13 amino acids long. Between the trimmed V and J ends, which lost 5 bases and 3 bases, there was a span of 11 bases.

V and J are TRBV29-1 and TRBJ2-4; no firm D call. This CDR3 comprises 12 residues. Germline loops: CDR1 SQVTM, CDR2 ANQGSEA. Trimming took off 5 bases at V and 8 bases at J, with 13 bases between the two ends. Here the CDR3 DNA reads TGCAGCGTTAGTCCAGTCCCGGACATTCAGTACTTC. Amino acid sequence: CSVSPVPDIQYF.